These 22 T cell receptor beta chains were all obtained from the same sample, sequenced in a study of response to subunit inactivated influenza vaccine. TCRdb redid the calling of the RT-PCR reads with MiXCR, one entry per CDR3 protein. The repertoire holds about 650,000 distinct CDR3 sequences, with 14% as singletons. The starting material was PBMCs from blood, obtained around 14 days before vaccination. All receptors come from a man in his fifties or sixties who received an inactivated influenza vaccine.

The chain couples TRBV20-1 to TRBJ2-7, with 8 bases that match TRBD1. Per germline, CDR1 DFQATT and CDR2 SNEGSKA (reference sequence). J was trimmed by 4 bases and V by 1 base; bases with no gene match: 9. CDR3 size: 15 residues. CDR3 bases: TGCAGTGCTAGAGTTTACCTCACAGGGGGATACGAGCAGTACTTC. As protein: CSARVYLTGGYEQYF.

This chain connects TRBV5-6 to TRBJ2-5; 10 positions agree with TRBD2. The V gene end was trimmed by 0 bases and the J gene end by 5 bases; junction bases not matched to a gene: 4. This CDR3 has 15 residues. Germline values: CDR1 SGHDT, CDR2 YYEEEE. The CDR3 coding sequence is TGTGCCAGCAGCTTGGAGATTAGCGGGGGGGAGACCCAGTACTTC. Protein sequence: CASSLEISGGETQYF.

This clonotype was recorded many times. The chain uses TRBV11-2 and TRBJ2-5; possibly TRBD1 or TRBD2 for D (5 bases each). Germline CDR1 and CDR2: SGHAT and FQNNGV. The V gene lost 4 bases and the J gene lost 2 bases, with 8 bases spanning the gap. This CDR3 is 13 amino acids long. The CDR3 region is CASSSGPQETQYF. The CDR3 DNA sequence: TGTGCCAGCAGCTCGGGACCGCAAGAGACCCAGTACTTC.

This clonotype appeared a few times. J is TRBJ1-2 and V is TRBV28, with TRBD1 matching 10 bases. CDR1 and CDR2 from the germline V gene are MDHEN and SYDVKM. CDR3 length: 16 amino acids. V was pared by 3 bases and J by 2 bases, with 6 bases of the junction left unmatched. The CDR3 here is CASSLLPGQGNYGYTF. The CDR3 region has the DNA TGTGCCAGCAGTTTGTTACCGGGACAGGGGAACTATGGCTACACCTTC.

The sample holds a few counts of this clonotype. J is TRBJ2-1 and V is TRBV5-1, with D unresolved. The V gene lost 1 base and the J gene lost 5 bases, with 16 bases spanning the gap. The CDR3 is 16 amino acids. Germline V gene data show CDR1 as SGHRS and CDR2 as YFSETQ. The CDR3 DNA reads TGCGCCAGCAGCTTGAAAACTCGGGTCGCCGACAATGAGCAGTTCTTC. It codes for CASSLKTRVADNEQFF.

This clonotype was seen repeatedly, ten times or more. The chain recombines TRBV28 with TRBJ2-4, with 8 bases lining up with TRBD1. The CDR3 length is 15 residues. Germline values: CDR1 MDHEN, CDR2 SYDVKM. Trimming removed 6 bases from V and 9 bases from J; junction bases left unmatched: 13. The CDR3 protein is CASSQNPGQAVIQYF. CDR3 DNA sequence: TGTGCCAGCAGCCAAAACCCGGGACAGGCCGTCATTCAGTACTTC.

The rearrangement uses TRBV9 and TRBJ2-1; possibly TRBD2 for D (6 bases). The CDR3 covers 15 residues. Trimming removed 0 bases at V and 6 bases at J, with 13 bases between. CDR1 SGDLS and CDR2 YYNGEE come from the germline V gene. CDR3 sequence reads: CASSVVSRRANEQFF. As DNA, the CDR3 is TGTGCCAGCAGCGTAGTGAGCAGGAGGGCCAATGAGCAGTTCTTC.

This clonotype was picked up many times. The genes are TRBV28 and TRBJ1-2, with 7 bases lining up with TRBD1. Germline trimming cut 6 bases from V and 2 bases from J; bases unmatched to any gene: 3. This CDR3 comprises 13 residues. Germline lookup yields CDR1 MDHEN and CDR2 SYDVKM. Here the CDR3 reads CASRRDRNYGYTF. The CDR3 nucleotides read TGTGCCAGCAGGAGGGACAGAAACTATGGCTACACCTTC.

V and J are TRBV20-1 and TRBJ2-6; no firm D call. Germline V lookup: CDR1 DFQATT, CDR2 SNEGSKA (reference sequence). This CDR3 contains 14 residues. Trimming cost V 4 bases and J 4 bases, with 11 bases left between them. The CDR3 nucleotides read TGCAGTGCTACGAGCCTAACGGGGGCCAACGTCCTGACTTTC. This encodes CSATSLTGANVLTF.

This clonotype was detected only a few times. The V gene is TRBV6-5, the J gene TRBJ1-1; D is perhaps TRBD1 (5 bases). Germline V gene sequence: CDR1 MNHEY, CDR2 SVGAGI. Deletions cut 4 bases from V and 1 base from J, with 13 bases between. The CDR3 covers 15 residues. This CDR3 reads CASSSDISTNTEAFF. In DNA, the CDR3 is TGTGCCAGCAGTTCGGACATATCGACGAACACTGAAGCTTTCTTT.

V usage is TRBV4-1 and J usage is TRBJ2-7; weak D call: TRBD1 (6 bases). V was trimmed by 5 bases and J by 3 bases, leaving 26 bases between them. CDR3 size: 18 residues. Germline CDR1 reads MGHRA; CDR2 reads YSYEKL. CDR3 residues: CASSFGTFGLRARYEQYF. CDR3 nucleotides: TGCGCCAGCAGCTTCGGGACATTTGGTTTGAGGGCCCGCTACGAGCAGTACTTC.

With regard to this clonotype: A read error is likely, as this CDR3 ends without the conserved phenylalanine or tryptophan. V and J are TRBV9 and TRBJ2-1; D may match TRBD1 or TRBD2 (5 bases each). This CDR3 has 17 amino acids. The germline V and J ends were trimmed by 0 bases and 5 bases, with 18 bases remaining between them. Germline CDR1 reads SGDLS; CDR2 reads YYNGEE. The chain's CDR3 is CASSVARRGAVDNEQFS. The CDR3 DNA reads as TGTGCCAGCAGCGTAGCACGCAGAGGGGCGGTGGACAATGAGCAGTTCTCC.

This clonotype was counted ten times or more. This sequence joins TRBV20-1 and TRBJ2-3; TRBD2 aligns across 12 bases. The J segment lost 3 bases and the V segment lost 6 bases, leaving 13 bases of the junction unmatched. Germline CDR1 is DFQATT and CDR2 is SNEGSKA (reference sequence). This CDR3 has 17 amino acids. The CDR3 DNA reads TGCAGTGCCCAGGCGGCTAGCGGGAGGGATAGGACAGATACGCAGTATTTT. Its protein is CSAQAASGRDRTDTQYF.

V gene TRBV19 combines with J gene TRBJ1-1; D perhaps matches TRBD1 (5 bases). CDR1 and CDR2 (germline): LNHDA, SQIVND (reference sequence). The CDR3 is 18 residues long. Trimming pared 5 bases from V and 0 bases from J, leaving 22 bases between. The CDR3 DNA reads as TGTGCCAGTAGTCAGGGACCTAATTACTCGGCTCTGAACACTGAAGCTTTCTTT. It translates to CASSQGPNYSALNTEAFF.

CDR3: CASSLREGRSYEQYF. The CDR3 region has the DNA TGTGCCAGCAGCCTCCGCGAGGGTCGCTCGTACGAGCAGTACTTC. The chain has TRBV7-2 and TRBJ2-7; maybe TRBD2 (5 bases). Germline lookup yields CDR1 SGHTA and CDR2 FQGNSA. The CDR3 length is 15 residues. Trimming removed 5 bases at V and 4 bases at J, with 18 bases between.

The sample holds many counts of this clonotype. The V gene is TRBV29-1, the J gene TRBJ1-1; possible D gene TRBD1, 5 bases. Per germline, CDR1 SQVTM and CDR2 ANQGSEA. This CDR3 comprises 13 residues. Trimming took off 4 bases at V and 0 bases at J, with 9 bases between the two ends. In nucleotides, the CDR3 is TGCAGCGTTGCCAGGGTATTGAACACTGAAGCTTTCTTT. Amino acid sequence: CSVARVLNTEAFF.

This clonotype was found a few times. The chain carries TRBV7-9 and TRBJ2-7; 9 bases align to TRBD1. CDR3 length equals 14 residues. Trimming removed 4 bases from V and 4 bases from J; junction bases left unmatched: 5. Germline-derived CDR1 and CDR2 are SEHNR and FQNEAQ (reference sequence). CDR3 protein: CASSSGTGRYEQYF. The CDR3 DNA reads TGTGCCAGCAGCTCGGGGACAGGGAGATACGAGCAGTACTTC.

The genes are TRBV24-1 and TRBJ2-1; D is unclear. The germline V and J ends were trimmed by 8 bases and 5 bases, with 9 bases remaining between them. Germline values: CDR1 KGHDR, CDR2 SFDVKD. The CDR3 totals 12 residues. The CDR3 DNA follows: TGTGCCACCAAGTCTTATAACAATGAGCAGTTCTTC. Encoded protein: CATKSYNNEQFF.

This clonotype has just a few counts. The CDR3 DNA sequence: TGTGCCAGCAGTAAGACAGGGTTTGAAAACATTCAGTACTTC. Its protein is CASSKTGFENIQYF. The V gene is TRBV6-1, the J gene TRBJ2-4; 7 positions match TRBD1. The CDR3 loop spans 14 amino acids. After removal of 5 bases from V and 5 bases from J, the junction contained 6 bases not matched to a gene. Per germline, CDR1 MNHNS and CDR2 SASEGT.

This clonotype came up a few times. As DNA, the CDR3 is TGTGCCAGCAGCCTTGGGGACCTTCATCAGCCCCAGCATTTT. Translated, it gives CASSLGDLHQPQHF. This rearrangement joins TRBV5-5 to TRBJ1-5, with D possibly matching TRBD1 (5 bases). The V and J ends lost 4 bases and 5 bases respectively, with 13 bases between them. The CDR3 spans 14 residues. CDR1 is SGHKS, CDR2 YYEKEE, per germline (reference sequence).

This clonotype was seen many times. V usage is TRBV12-3 or TRBV12-4 and J usage is TRBJ2-7; 10 bases match TRBD1. With V trimmed by 6 bases and J by 3 bases, 5 bases remained unmatched. The CDR3 extends over 14 amino acids. The CDR3 DNA follows: TGTGCCAGCAGCCCGACAGGGGGCTACTACGAGCAGTACTTC. This gives the protein CASSPTGGYYEQYF.

This clonotype was detected ten times or more. CDR3: CSVDVLGQSIYNEQFF. The DNA of the CDR3 is TGCAGCGTTGATGTCCTGGGACAGAGCATTTACAATGAGCAGTTCTTC. The chain recombines TRBV29-1 with TRBJ2-1; 7 nucleotides line up with TRBD1. This CDR3 region has 16 residues. J was trimmed by 4 bases and V by 3 bases; bases with no gene match: 12. Germline V gives CDR1 SQVTM, CDR2 ANQGSEA.